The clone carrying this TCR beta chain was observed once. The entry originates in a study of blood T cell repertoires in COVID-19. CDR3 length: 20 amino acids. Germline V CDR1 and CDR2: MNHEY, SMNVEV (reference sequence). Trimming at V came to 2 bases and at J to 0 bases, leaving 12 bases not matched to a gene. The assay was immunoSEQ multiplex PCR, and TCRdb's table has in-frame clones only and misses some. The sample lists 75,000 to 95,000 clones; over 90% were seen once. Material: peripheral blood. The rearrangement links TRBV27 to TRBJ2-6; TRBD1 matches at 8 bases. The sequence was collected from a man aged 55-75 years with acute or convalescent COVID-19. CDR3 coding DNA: TGTGCCAGCAGTTTAAGGGGACAGGACTCCGCGGCCTCTGGGGCCAACGTCCTGACTTTC. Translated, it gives CASSLRGQDSAASGANVLTF.